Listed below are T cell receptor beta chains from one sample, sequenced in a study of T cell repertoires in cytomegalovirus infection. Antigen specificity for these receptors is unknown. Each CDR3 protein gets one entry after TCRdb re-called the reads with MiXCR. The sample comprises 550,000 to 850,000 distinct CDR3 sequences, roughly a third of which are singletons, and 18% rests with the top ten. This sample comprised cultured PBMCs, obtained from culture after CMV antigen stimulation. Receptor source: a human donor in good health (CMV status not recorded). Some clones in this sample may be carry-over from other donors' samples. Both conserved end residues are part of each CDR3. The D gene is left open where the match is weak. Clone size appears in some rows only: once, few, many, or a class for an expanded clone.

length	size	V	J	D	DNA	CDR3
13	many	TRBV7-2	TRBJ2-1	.	TGTGCCAGCAGCTGGGGGGTAAGGTATGAGCAGTTCTTC	CASSWGVRYEQFF
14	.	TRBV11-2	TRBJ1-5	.	TGTGCCAGCAGCCCAGAAGACAGGTCCGAGCCCCAGCATTTT	CASSPEDRSEPQHF
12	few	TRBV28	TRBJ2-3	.	TGTGCCAGCAGTACGGGGCGTGATACGCAGTATTTT	CASSTGRDTQYF
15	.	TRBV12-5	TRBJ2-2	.	TGTGCTAGTGGTTTCGTGAGAGCGAACACCGGGGAGCTGTTTTTT	CASGFVRANTGELFF
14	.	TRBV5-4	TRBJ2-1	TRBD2	TGTGCCAGCAGTAGCGGGGGGGCCCGCAATGAGCAGTTCTTC	CASSSGGARNEQFF
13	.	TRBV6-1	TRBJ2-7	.	TGTGCCAGCAGTGAAAGGGGGGTCTACGAGCAGTACTTC	CASSERGVYEQYF
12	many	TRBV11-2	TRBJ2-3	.	TGTGCCAGCAGCGGGACTGGAGATACGCAGTATTTT	CASSGTGDTQYF
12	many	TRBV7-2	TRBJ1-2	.	TGTGCCAGCAGCCCTAACAGGGAAGGATACACCTTC	CASSPNREGYTF
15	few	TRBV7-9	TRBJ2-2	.	TGTGCCAGCAGCTTAACGCTTGCGAACACCGGGGAGCTGTTTTTT	CASSLTLANTGELFF
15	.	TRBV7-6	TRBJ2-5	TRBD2	TGTGCCAGCAGCCGAATAGAGCGGGAGCAAGAGACCCAGTACTTC	CASSRIEREQETQYF